One sample yielded the 15 T cell receptor beta chains listed below, sequenced in a study of OX40 agonist ivuxolimab in advanced cancers. Sequencing used immunoSEQ multiplex PCR; TCRdb keeps in-frame clones, though not all of them. Of 35,000 or so clones listed, about four fifths are singletons. Sample: CD4+ or CD8+ T cells sorted from blood, taken in a trial of the OX40 agonist ivuxolimab. The receptors stem from an adult with an advanced solid tumor such as melanoma, head and neck, liver or kidney cancer.

The V and J genes are TRBV5-1 and TRBJ1-1; D is unclear. V was shortened by 0 bases and J by 5 bases, with 8 bases between the two germline ends. The CDR3 runs 13 residues. The germline V gene has CDR1 SGHRS and CDR2 YFSETQ. Here the CDR3 reads CASSLGERTEAFF. The CDR3 nucleotides are TGCGCCAGCAGCTTGGGGGAGCGGACTGAAGCTTTCTTT. Based on the CDR3 plus reference TRBV5-1 and TRBJ1-1, the full variable domain is KAGVTQTPRYLIKTRGQQVTLSCSPISGHRSVSWYQQTPGQGLQFLFEYFSETQRNKGNFPGRFSGRQFSNSRSEMNVSTLELGDSALYLCASSLGERTEAFFGQGTRLTVV.

The chain recombines TRBV28 with TRBJ1-5; 7 nucleotides line up with TRBD1. Germline V CDR1 and CDR2: MDHEN, SYDVKM. This CDR3 has 15 residues. The junction had 10 bases not matched to a gene; V was cut back by 6 bases and J by 5 bases. The CDR3, as DNA: TGTGCCAGCAGCGCCGGACAGGTAGATGATCAGCCCCAGCATTTT. Encoded protein: CASSAGQVDDQPQHF.

The gene calls are TRBV6-5 and TRBJ2-2; D is unresolved. Germline CDR1 is MNHEY and CDR2 is SVGAGI. Trimming stripped 0 bases from V and 1 base from J, with 6 bases between. The CDR3 spans 15 residues. CDR3 in DNA: TGTGCCAGCAGTTACTCTGGCGTGAACACCGGGGAGCTGTTTTTT. Translated, it gives CASSYSGVNTGELFF.

The chain employs TRBV28 and TRBJ1-3; no clear D. The V end lost 8 bases, the J end lost 4 bases, and 9 bases lay between the germline ends. This CDR3 spans 12 amino acids. The germline gives CDR1 MDHEN, CDR2 SYDVKM. CDR3 bases: TGTGCCAGCTCAGAGGGAGGAAACACCATATATTTT. Translating it yields CASSEGGNTIYF.

This chain connects TRBV10-1 to TRBJ1-1, with unresolved D. CDR1 and CDR2 from the germline V gene are WNHNN and SYGVQD (reference sequence). This CDR3 is 10 amino acids long. Trimming took 7 bases from V and 11 from J, leaving 11 bases between them. The CDR3 DNA reads TGCGCCAGCACCAATTACTTGGCTTTCTTT. Residues: CASTNYLAFF.

The genes are TRBV4-2 and TRBJ2-3, with no clear D. There are 13 residues in the CDR3. The V and J ends lost 6 bases and 0 bases respectively, with 7 bases between them. Germline V gene lookup returns CDR1 LGHNA and CDR2 YNFKEQ. The CDR3 here is CASSPDSTDTQYF. DNA for the CDR3: TGTGCCAGCAGTCCAGATAGCACAGATACGCAGTATTTT.

This clone was found once. V and J are TRBV27 and TRBJ2-3; D is possibly TRBD2 (6 bases). Deletions cut 6 bases from V and 1 base from J, with 14 bases between. Germline CDR1 reads MNHEY; CDR2 reads SMNVEV (reference sequence). The CDR3 sequence is 15 residues long. As DNA, the CDR3 is TGTGCCAGCAGCCCTTTTACGGGGGGCACAGATACGCAGTATTTT. It encodes CASSPFTGGTDTQYF.

The V call is TRBV30, the J call TRBJ2-6; 7 nucleotides match TRBD1. This CDR3 has 14 residues. CDR1 and CDR2 from the germline V gene are GTSNPN and SVGIG (reference sequence). V shed 5 bases, J shed 4 bases, and the junction held 5 bases outside the gene matches. The CDR3 DNA follows: TGTGCCTGGGAAGGGGGCTCGGGGGCCAACGTCCTGACTTTC. Protein sequence: CAWEGGSGANVLTF.

The chain combines TRBV7-9 with TRBJ2-7, with D possibly matching TRBD1 (6 bases). Germline CDR1 is SEHNR and CDR2 is FQNEAQ (reference sequence). The V end was cut by 4 bases, the J end by 3 bases, with 22 bases between. The CDR3 extends over 17 amino acids. The CDR3 is CASSSRTPDSAYYEQYF. CDR3 coding DNA: TGTGCCAGCAGCTCGCGGACCCCGGACAGCGCCTACTACGAGCAGTACTTC.

The chain has TRBV5-4 and TRBJ1-2; D not resolved. V dropped 0 bases and J dropped 4 bases, with 10 bases sitting between them. This CDR3 region has 14 residues. The germline V gene encodes CDR1 SGHNT and CDR2 YYREEE (reference sequence). In DNA, the CDR3 is TGTGCCAGCAGCTTGGGAGTCCGGAGCTATGGCTACACCTTC. This translates into CASSLGVRSYGYTF.

This chain joins TRBV7-8 and TRBJ1-2, with TRBD1 matching over 7 bases. J was trimmed by 3 bases and V by 0 bases; bases with no gene match: 7. There are 16 residues in the CDR3. The V gene's germline CDR1 is SGHVS and CDR2 FQNEAQ. DNA of the CDR3: TGTGCCAGCAGCTTAGCGCTGGGAGGGGGCTACTATGGCTACACCTTC. This sequence encodes CASSLALGGGYYGYTF.

This clone has a single count. This chain uses TRBV5-6 with TRBJ2-7, with a tentative D call TRBD1 (5 bases). Germline values: CDR1 SGHDT, CDR2 YYEEEE. V was shortened by 2 bases and J by 3 bases, with 12 bases between the two germline ends. CDR3 length: 14 residues. The CDR3, as DNA: TGTGCCAGCAGCTTTAGGACCCAGGGCTACGAGCAGTACTTC. Translation: CASSFRTQGYEQYF.

This clone was seen only a few times. This CDR3 reads CASSRGNEQFF. CDR3 DNA: TGTGCCAGCAGTAGGGGCAATGAGCAGTTCTTC. The chain combines TRBV28 with TRBJ2-1; D perhaps matches TRBD1 (5 bases). Germline V gives CDR1 MDHEN, CDR2 SYDVKM. CDR3 length equals 11 residues. Trimming left V 5 bases short and J 6 bases short, with 5 bases between.

The J gene is TRBJ2-1, the V gene TRBV15; 7 bases match TRBD1. The germline V gene encodes CDR1 LNHNV and CDR2 YYDKDF (reference sequence). Trimming at V came to 0 bases and at J to 4 bases, leaving 3 bases not matched to a gene. This CDR3 has 15 residues. In nucleotides, the CDR3 is TGTGCCACCAGCAGAGATCCGACAGGGTACAATGAGCAGTTCTTC. Translation gives CATSRDPTGYNEQFF.

The genes are TRBV5-6 and TRBJ1-1, with 10 bases lining up with TRBD1. The CDR3 contains 14 residues. The junction had 4 bases not matched to a gene; V was cut back by 3 bases and J by 5 bases. Per the germline V gene, CDR1 is SGHDT and CDR2 is YYEEEE. The CDR3 sequence is CASSSGTGATEAFF. CDR3 nucleotide sequence: TGTGCCAGCAGCTCCGGGACAGGGGCGACTGAAGCTTTCTTT.